The sequence of this T cell receptor (beta chain) was determined in a study of shared clonotypes between healthy human individuals. General study points: Only a few donors were included, so the genetic and exposure-history diversity represented was limited.

Healthy HIV-negative adults with no recent acute infections or vaccinations were recruited as donors. Naive CD45RA+ and memory CD45RA-negative subsets were split from CD4+ cells. As to this clone: What it binds is not known.

Several immunoSEQ plates held equal portions of the genomic DNA taken from each subset. The protocol was immunoSEQ multiplex PCR, while the TCRdb copy is restricted to in-frame clones and leaves out a portion. This sample has 850,000 to 1,200,000 clones, with about 77% found just once. J lost 8 bases, V lost 4 bases, and 7 bases had no gene match. The CDR3 totals 13 residues. Germline loops: CDR1 SGHAT, CDR2 FQNNGV. Input material: memory CD4+ T cells sorted from blood. Noted subset: CD45RA-negative fraction. This clonotype originated in a man between 18 and 35 years old in good health. V usage is TRBV11-2 and J usage is TRBJ1-1, with 7 bases matching TRBD1. The CDR3 region is CASSSERQGEAFF. The DNA of the CDR3 is TGTGCCAGCAGCTCAGAGAGACAGGGAGAAGCTTTCTTT.